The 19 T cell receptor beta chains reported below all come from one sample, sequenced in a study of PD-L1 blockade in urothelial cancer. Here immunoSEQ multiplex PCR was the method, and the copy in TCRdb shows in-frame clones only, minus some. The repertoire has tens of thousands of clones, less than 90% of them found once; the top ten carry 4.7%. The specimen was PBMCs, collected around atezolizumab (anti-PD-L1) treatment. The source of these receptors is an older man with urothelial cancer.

The CDR3 reads CASALGGSSYNEQFF. The CDR3 DNA sequence: TGTGCCAGCGCCCTCGGGGGGAGCTCCTACAATGAGCAGTTCTTC. The gene calls are TRBV19 and TRBJ2-1; TRBD2 agrees at 7 bases. This CDR3 comprises 15 residues. Germline V gene sequence: CDR1 LNHDA, CDR2 SQIVND (reference sequence). With 9 bases clipped from V and 0 bases from J, the junction kept 8 bases outside the gene matches.

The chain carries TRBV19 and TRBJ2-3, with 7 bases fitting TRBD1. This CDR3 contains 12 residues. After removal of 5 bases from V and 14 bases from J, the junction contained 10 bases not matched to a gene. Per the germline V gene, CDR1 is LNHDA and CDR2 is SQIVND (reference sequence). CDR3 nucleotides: TGTGCCAGTAGTCCCCGACAGGGAGTTCGGTATTTT. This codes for CASSPRQGVRYF.

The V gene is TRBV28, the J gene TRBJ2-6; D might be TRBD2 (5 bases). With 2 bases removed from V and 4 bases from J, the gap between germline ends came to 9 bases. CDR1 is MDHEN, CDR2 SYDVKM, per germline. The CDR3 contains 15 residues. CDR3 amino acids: CASSLPGSGANVLTF. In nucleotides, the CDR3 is TGTGCCAGCAGTTTACCGGGGTCGGGGGCCAACGTCCTGACTTTC. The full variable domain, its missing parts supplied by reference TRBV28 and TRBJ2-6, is DVKVTQSSRYLVKRTGEKVFLECVQDMDHENMFWYRQDPGLGLRLIYFSYDVKMKEKGDIPEGYSVSREKKERFSLILESASTNQTSMYLCASSLPGSGANVLTFGAGSRLTVL.

The CDR3 is CASRQGNYGYTF. DNA of the CDR3: TGTGCCAGCAGACAGGGGAACTATGGCTACACCTTC. The V gene is TRBV19, the J gene TRBJ1-2; 8 bases align to TRBD1. V lost 9 bases to trimming and J lost 2 bases; unmatched junction nucleotides: 2. In germline, CDR1 is LNHDA, CDR2 SQIVND (reference sequence). The CDR3 consists of 12 residues.

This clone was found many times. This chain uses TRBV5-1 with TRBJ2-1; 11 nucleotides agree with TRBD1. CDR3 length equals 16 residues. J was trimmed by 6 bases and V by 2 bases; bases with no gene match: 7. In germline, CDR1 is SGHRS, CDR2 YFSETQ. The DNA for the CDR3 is TGCGCCAGCAGCTTATATGGACAGGGGGCACTCAATGAGCAGTTCTTC. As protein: CASSLYGQGALNEQFF.

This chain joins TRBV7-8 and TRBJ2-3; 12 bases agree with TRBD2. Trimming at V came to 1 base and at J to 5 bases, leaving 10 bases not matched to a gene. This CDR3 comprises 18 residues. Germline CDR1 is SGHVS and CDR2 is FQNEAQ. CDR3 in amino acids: CASSLGLAGGPSGDTQYF. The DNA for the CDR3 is TGTGCCAGCAGCTTAGGGCTAGCGGGAGGGCCCAGTGGAGATACGCAGTATTTT.

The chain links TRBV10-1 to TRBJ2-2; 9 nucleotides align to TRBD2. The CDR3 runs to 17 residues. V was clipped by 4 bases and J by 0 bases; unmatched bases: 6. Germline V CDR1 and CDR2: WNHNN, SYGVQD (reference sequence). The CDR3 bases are TGCGCCAGCAGTGTTGGTAGCGGGAGAGCGAACACCGGGGAGCTGTTTTTT. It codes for CASSVGSGRANTGELFF.

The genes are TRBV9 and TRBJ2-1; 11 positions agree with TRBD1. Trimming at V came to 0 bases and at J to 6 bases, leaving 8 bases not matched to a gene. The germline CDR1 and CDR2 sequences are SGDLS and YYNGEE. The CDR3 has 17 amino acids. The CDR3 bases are TGTGCCAGCAGCGTAGGTGTTAAGGGGACAGGGGGCAATGAGCAGTTCTTC. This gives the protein CASSVGVKGTGGNEQFF. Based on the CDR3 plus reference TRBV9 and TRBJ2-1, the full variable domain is DSGVTQTPKHLITATGQRVTLRCSPRSGDLSVYWYQQSLDQGLQFLIQYYNGEERAKGNILERFSAQQFPDLHSELNLSSLELGDSALYFCASSVGVKGTGGNEQFFGPGTRLTVL.

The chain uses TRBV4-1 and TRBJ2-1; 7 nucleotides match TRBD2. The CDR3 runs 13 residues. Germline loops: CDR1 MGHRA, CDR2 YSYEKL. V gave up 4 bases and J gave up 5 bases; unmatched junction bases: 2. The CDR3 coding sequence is TGCGCCAGCAGCCGGGCGGGAGACAATGAGCAGTTCTTC. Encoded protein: CASSRAGDNEQFF.

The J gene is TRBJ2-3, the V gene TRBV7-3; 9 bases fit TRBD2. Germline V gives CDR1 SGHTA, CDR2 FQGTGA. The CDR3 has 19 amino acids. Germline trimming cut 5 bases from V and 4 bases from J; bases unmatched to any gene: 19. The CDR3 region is CASSRLQGLAGAPPDTQYF. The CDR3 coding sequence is TGTGCCAGCAGCCGACTGCAAGGTTTAGCGGGAGCCCCCCCAGATACGCAGTATTTT.

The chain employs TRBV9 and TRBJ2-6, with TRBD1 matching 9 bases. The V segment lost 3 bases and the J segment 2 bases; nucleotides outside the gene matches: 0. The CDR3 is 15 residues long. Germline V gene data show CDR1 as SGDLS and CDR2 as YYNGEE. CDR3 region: CASSGTGAGANVLTF. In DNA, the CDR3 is TGTGCCAGCAGCGGGACAGGGGCTGGGGCCAACGTCCTGACTTTC.

CDR3 residues: CAISGTGANTGELFF. The CDR3 DNA reads as TGTGCCATCAGTGGGACAGGGGCGAACACCGGGGAGCTGTTTTTT. The gene calls are TRBV10-3 and TRBJ2-2, with TRBD1 matching over 9 bases. Germline CDR1 reads ENHRY; CDR2 reads SYGVKD. The trim removed 4 bases at V and 0 bases at J, leaving 0 bases unmatched. The length of the CDR3 is 15 residues.

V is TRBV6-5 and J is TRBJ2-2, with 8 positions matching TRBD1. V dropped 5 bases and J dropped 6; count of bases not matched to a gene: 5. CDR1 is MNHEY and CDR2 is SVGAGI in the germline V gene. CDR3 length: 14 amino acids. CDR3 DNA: TGTGCCAGCAGTCGGACAGGGCTAGCCGGGGAGCTGTTTTTT. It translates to CASSRTGLAGELFF.

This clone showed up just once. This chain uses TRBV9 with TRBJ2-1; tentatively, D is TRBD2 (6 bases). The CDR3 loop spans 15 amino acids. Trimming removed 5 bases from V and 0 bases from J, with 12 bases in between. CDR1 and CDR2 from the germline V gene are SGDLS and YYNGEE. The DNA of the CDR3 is TGTGCCAGCAGTTGGGGGAGGACCTCCTACAATGAGCAGTTCTTC. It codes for CASSWGRTSYNEQFF.

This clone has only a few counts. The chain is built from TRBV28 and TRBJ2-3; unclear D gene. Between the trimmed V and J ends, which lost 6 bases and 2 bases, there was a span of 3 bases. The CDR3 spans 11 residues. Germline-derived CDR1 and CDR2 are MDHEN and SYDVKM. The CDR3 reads CASRATDTQYF. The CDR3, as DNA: TGTGCCAGCAGGGCCACAGATACGCAGTATTTT.

CDR3 bases: TGTGCCAGCAGTGAAAAGGTAGACAGGGTCTATGGCTACACCTTC. Translation: CASSEKVDRVYGYTF. The chain links TRBV6-1 to TRBJ1-2, with TRBD1 identical over 7 bases. Germline trimming cut 2 bases from V and 4 bases from J; bases unmatched to any gene: 7. The CDR3 is 15 amino acids. Germline V CDR1 and CDR2: MNHNS, SASEGT.

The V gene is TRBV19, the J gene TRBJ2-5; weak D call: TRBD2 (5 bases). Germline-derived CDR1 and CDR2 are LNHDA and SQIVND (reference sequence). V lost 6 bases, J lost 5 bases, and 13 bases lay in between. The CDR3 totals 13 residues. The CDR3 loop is CASSEGFRETQYF. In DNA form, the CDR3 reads TGTGCCAGTAGCGAGGGTTTTAGGGAGACCCAGTACTTC.

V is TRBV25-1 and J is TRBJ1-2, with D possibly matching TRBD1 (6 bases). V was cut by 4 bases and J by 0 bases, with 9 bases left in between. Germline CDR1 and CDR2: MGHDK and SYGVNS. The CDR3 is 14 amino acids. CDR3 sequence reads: CASSVGGANYGYTF. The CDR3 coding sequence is TGTGCCAGCAGTGTAGGGGGAGCTAACTATGGCTACACCTTC.

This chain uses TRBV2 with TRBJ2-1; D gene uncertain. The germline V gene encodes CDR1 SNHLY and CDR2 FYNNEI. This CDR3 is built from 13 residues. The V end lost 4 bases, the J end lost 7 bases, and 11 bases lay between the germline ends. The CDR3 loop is CASSGIPGNEQFF. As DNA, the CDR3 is TGTGCCAGCAGTGGTATACCCGGGAATGAGCAGTTCTTC.